The 6 T cell receptor beta chains listed next were all sequenced from one sample in a study of early T cells in non-severe SARS-CoV-2 infection. Using its own MiXCR run on the 5' RACE reads, TCRdb lists one record per CDR3 protein. The repertoire includes 70,000 to 75,000 distinct CDR3 sequences, less than 15% of them detected once, and approximately 5% sits in the top ten. Sequencing used whole blood. Every receptor here comes from an adult who was a healthcare worker with PCR-confirmed SARS-CoV-2 infection or an uninfected control (not recorded which).

The V gene is TRBV29-1, the J gene TRBJ1-1; maybe TRBD1 (5 bases). Trimming removed 3 bases at V and 0 bases at J, with 11 bases between. CDR1 is SQVTM and CDR2 is ANQGSEA in the germline V gene. The CDR3 consists of 14 residues. The DNA for the CDR3 is TGCAGCGTTGACAGGACAACTATGAACACTGAAGCTTTCTTT. It yields the protein CSVDRTTMNTEAFF.

This clonotype was counted only a few times. This sequence joins TRBV6-4 and TRBJ2-1; D may correspond to TRBD1 or TRBD2 (6 bases each). V was pared by 4 bases and J by 7 bases, with 11 bases between. From germline, CDR1 is MRHNA and CDR2 SNTAGT. The CDR3 has 13 residues. For the CDR3, the DNA is TGTGCCAGCAGTGCGGGGGCCGGGAATGAGCAGTTCTTC. Its protein is CASSAGAGNEQFF.

The J gene is TRBJ1-2, the V gene TRBV3-1; the D is unclear. The CDR3 is made up of 13 amino acids. V lost 3 bases to trimming and J lost 8 bases, with 13 bases between them. Germline values: CDR1 LGHDT, CDR2 YNNKEL (reference sequence). CDR3 sequence reads: CASSQTAGRGYTF. CDR3 DNA: TGTGCCAGCAGCCAGACTGCCGGGAGGGGCTACACCTTC.

The genes are TRBV30 and TRBJ1-6, with D uncertain. The CDR3 covers 15 residues. The V gene lost 0 bases and the J gene lost 5 bases, with 11 bases spanning the gap. Looked up from germline, CDR1 is GTSNPN and CDR2 is SVGIG (reference sequence). The CDR3, as DNA: TGTGCCTGGAGTGTACTCGACCGAGATAATTCACCCCTCCACTTT. It specifies CAWSVLDRDNSPLHF.

This clonotype was seen at least ten times. V gene TRBV3-1 combines with J gene TRBJ2-7, with D unresolved. Germline V gene sequence: CDR1 LGHDT, CDR2 YNNKEL (reference sequence). V was shortened by 1 base and J by 2 bases, with 3 bases between the two germline ends. The CDR3 is 12 residues long. CDR3 coding DNA: TGTGCCAGCAGCCAAGTTCCCTACGAGCAGTACTTC. Encoded protein: CASSQVPYEQYF.

This clonotype was detected only a few times. This rearrangement joins TRBV12-3 or TRBV12-4 to TRBJ2-7, with 16 nucleotides matching TRBD2. J lost 3 bases, V lost 4 bases, and 9 bases had no gene match. The CDR3 extends over 18 amino acids. The chain's CDR3 is CASSSPGTSGRAIYEQYF. The CDR3 DNA is TGTGCCAGCAGTTCCCCCGGGACTAGCGGGAGGGCGATCTACGAGCAGTACTTC.